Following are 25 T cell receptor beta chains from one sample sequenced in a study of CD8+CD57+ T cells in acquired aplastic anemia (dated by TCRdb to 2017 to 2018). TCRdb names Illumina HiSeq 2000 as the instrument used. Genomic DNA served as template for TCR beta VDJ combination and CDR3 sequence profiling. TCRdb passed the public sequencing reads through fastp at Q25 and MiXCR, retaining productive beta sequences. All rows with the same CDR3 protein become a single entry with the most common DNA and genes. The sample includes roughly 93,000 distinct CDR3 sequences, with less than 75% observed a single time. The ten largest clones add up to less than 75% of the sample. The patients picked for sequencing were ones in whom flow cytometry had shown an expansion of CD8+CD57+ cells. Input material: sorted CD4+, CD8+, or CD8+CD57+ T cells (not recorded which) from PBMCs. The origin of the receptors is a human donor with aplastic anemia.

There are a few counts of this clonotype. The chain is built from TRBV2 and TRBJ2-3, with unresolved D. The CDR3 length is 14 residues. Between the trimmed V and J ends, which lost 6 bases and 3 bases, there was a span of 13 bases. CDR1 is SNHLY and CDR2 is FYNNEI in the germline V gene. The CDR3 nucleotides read TGTGCCAGCAGGAGACAAGTTCCTACAGATACGCAGTATTTT. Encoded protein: CASRRQVPTDTQYF.

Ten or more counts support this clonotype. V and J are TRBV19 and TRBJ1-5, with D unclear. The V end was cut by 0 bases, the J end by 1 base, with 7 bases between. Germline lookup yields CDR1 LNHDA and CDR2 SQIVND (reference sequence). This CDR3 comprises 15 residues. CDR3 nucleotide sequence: TGTGCCAGTAGTATAGATCAGGAAAGCAATCAGCCCCAGCATTTT. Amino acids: CASSIDQESNQPQHF.

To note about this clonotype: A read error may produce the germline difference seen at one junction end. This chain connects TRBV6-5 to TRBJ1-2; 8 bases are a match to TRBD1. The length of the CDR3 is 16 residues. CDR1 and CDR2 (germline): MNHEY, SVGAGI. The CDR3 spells CASSYATGASGYGCTF. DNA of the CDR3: TGTGCCAGCAGTTACGCGACAGGGGCTTCAGGCTATGGCTGCACCTTC.

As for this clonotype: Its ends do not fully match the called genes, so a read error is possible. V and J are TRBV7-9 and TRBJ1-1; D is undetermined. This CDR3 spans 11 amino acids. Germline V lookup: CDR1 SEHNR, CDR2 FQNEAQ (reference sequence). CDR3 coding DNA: TGTGCCGGCAGCTTAGGAGGAGACGCTTTCTTT. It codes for CAGSLGGDAFF.

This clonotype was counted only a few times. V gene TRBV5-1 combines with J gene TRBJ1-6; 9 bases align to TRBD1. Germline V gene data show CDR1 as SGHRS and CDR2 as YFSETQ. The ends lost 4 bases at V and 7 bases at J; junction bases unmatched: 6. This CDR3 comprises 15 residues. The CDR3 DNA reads TGCGCCAGCAGCACTTCGGGACAGGGCAATTCACCCCTCCACTTT. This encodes CASSTSGQGNSPLHF.

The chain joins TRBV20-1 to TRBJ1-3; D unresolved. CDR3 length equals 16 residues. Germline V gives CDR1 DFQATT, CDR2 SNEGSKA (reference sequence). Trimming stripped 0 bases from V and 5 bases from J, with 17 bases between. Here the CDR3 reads CSARDPSARFRNTIYF. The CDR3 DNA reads TGCAGTGCTAGAGACCCTTCGGCCAGATTCAGAAACACCATATATTTT.

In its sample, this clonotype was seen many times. CDR3 loop: CASSLAQFYEQYF. DNA for the CDR3: TGTGCCAGCAGCTTAGCGCAGTTCTACGAGCAGTACTTC. V usage is TRBV7-9 and J usage is TRBJ2-7; the D is unclear. V was trimmed by 0 bases and J by 3 bases, leaving 6 bases between them. CDR1 SEHNR and CDR2 FQNEAQ come from the germline V gene (reference sequence). The CDR3 is 13 residues long.

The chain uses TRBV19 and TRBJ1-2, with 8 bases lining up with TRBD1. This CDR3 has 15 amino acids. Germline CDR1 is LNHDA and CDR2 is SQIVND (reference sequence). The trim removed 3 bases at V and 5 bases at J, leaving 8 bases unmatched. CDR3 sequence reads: CASSIRDRSIYGYTF. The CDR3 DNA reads TGTGCCAGTAGTATCCGGGACAGGTCAATTTATGGCTACACCTTC.

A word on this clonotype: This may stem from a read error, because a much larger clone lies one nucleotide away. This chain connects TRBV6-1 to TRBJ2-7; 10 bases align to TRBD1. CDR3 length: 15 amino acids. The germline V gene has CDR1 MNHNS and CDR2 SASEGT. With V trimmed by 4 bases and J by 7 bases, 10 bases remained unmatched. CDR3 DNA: TGTGCCAGCAGTGGCGGACAGGGGGTCTACAATGAGCAGTACTTC. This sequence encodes CASSGGQGVYNEQYF.

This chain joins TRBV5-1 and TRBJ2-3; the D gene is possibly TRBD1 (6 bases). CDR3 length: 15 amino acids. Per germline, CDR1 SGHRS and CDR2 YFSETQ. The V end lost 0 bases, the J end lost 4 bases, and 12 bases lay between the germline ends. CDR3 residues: CASSLVNRAADTQYF. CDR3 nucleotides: TGCGCCAGCAGCTTGGTTAACAGGGCCGCAGATACGCAGTATTTT.

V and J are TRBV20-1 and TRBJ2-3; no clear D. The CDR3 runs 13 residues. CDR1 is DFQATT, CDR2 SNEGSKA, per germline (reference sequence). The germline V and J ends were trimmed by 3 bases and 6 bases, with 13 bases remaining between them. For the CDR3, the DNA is TGCAGTGCTAGCCCGCCGAGTCTTGATACGCAGTATTTT. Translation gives CSASPPSLDTQYF.

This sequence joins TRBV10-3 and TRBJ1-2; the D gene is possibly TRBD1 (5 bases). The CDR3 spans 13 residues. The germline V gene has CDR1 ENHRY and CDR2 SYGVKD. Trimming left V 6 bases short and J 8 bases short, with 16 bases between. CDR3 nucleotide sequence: TGTGCCATCAGGGGCGAGGGACCAGAGGGCTACACCTTC. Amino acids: CAIRGEGPEGYTF.

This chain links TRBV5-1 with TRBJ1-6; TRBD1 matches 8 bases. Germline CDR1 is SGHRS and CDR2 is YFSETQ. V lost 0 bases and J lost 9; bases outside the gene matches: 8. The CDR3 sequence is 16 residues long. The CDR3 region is CASSLGLTGAGSPLHF. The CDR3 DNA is TGCGCCAGCAGCTTGGGCTTGACAGGGGCCGGTTCACCCCTCCACTTT.

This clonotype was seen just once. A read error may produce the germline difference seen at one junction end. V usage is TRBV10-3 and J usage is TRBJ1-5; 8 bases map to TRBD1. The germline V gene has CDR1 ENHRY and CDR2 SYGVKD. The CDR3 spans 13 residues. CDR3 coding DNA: TGTGCCATCAGTGACAGGGGGCTACAGCCCCGGCATTTT. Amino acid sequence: CAISDRGLQPRHF.

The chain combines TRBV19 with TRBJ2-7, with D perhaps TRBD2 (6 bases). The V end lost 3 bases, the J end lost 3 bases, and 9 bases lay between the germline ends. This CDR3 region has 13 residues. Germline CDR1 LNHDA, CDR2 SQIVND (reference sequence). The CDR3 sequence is CASSMGGGYEQYF. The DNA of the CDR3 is TGTGCCAGTAGTATGGGAGGCGGCTACGAGCAGTACTTC.

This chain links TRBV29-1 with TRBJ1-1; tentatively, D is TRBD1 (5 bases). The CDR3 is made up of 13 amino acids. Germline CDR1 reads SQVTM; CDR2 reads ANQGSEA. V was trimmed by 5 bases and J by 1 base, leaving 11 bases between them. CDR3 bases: TGCAGCGTTTCAGCTACAGGGAACACTGAAGCTTTCTTT. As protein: CSVSATGNTEAFF.

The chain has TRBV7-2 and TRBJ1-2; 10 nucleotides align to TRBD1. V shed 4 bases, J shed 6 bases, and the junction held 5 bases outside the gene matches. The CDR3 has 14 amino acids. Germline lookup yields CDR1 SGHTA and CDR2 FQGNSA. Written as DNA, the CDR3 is TGTGCCAGCAGCTGGAGGGACAGGGGTGATGGCTACACCTTC. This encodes CASSWRDRGDGYTF.

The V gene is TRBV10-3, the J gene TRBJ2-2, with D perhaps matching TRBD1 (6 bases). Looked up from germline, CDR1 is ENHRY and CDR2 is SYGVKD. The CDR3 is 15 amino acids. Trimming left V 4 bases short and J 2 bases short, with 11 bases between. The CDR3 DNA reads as TGTGCCATCAGTGGCAGGACAGCAAACACCGGGGAGCTGTTTTTT. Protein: CAISGRTANTGELFF.

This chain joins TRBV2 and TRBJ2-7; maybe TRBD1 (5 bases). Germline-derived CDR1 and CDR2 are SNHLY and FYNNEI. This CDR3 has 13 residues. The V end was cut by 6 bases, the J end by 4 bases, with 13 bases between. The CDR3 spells CASRQVFRYEQYF. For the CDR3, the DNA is TGTGCCAGCAGACAGGTGTTTCGATACGAGCAGTACTTC.

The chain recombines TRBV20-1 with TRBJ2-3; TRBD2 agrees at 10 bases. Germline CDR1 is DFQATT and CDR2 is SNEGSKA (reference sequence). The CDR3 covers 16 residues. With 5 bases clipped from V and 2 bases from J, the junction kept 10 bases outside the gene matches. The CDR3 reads CSAERGGFPDTDTQYF. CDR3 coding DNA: TGCAGTGCTGAGCGGGGGGGATTCCCCGACACAGATACGCAGTATTTT.

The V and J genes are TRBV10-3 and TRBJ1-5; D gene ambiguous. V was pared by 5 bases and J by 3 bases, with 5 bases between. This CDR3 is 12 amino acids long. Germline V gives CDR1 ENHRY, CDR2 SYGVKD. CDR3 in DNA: TGTGCCATCAGTCCAGTCAATCAGCCCCAGCATTTT. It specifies CAISPVNQPQHF.

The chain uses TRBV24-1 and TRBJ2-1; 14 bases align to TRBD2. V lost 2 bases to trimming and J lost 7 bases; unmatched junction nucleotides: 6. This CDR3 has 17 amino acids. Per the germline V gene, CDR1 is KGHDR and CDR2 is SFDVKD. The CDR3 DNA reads TGTGCCACCAGTGATTGGACTAGCGGGAGGTATGTTAATGAGCAGTTCTTC. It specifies CATSDWTSGRYVNEQFF.

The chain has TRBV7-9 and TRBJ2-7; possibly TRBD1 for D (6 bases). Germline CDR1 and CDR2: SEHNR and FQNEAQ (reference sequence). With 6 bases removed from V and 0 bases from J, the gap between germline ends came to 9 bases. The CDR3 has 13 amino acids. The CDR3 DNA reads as TGTGCCAGCAGACTGACAGGCTCCTACGAGCAGTACTTC. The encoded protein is CASRLTGSYEQYF.

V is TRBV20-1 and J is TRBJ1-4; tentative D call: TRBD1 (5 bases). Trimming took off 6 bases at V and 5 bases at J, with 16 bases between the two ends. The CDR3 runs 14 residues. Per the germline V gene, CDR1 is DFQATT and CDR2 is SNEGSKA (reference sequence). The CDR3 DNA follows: TGCAGTGCGGCCGACGGGGCGAAAAATGAAAAACTGTTTTTT. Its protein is CSAADGAKNEKLFF.

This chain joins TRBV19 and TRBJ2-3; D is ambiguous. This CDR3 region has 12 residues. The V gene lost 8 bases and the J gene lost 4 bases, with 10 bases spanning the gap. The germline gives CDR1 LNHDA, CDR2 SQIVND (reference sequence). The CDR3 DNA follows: TGTGCCAGTCAGGACCTCGCAGATACGCAGTATTTT. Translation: CASQDLADTQYF.